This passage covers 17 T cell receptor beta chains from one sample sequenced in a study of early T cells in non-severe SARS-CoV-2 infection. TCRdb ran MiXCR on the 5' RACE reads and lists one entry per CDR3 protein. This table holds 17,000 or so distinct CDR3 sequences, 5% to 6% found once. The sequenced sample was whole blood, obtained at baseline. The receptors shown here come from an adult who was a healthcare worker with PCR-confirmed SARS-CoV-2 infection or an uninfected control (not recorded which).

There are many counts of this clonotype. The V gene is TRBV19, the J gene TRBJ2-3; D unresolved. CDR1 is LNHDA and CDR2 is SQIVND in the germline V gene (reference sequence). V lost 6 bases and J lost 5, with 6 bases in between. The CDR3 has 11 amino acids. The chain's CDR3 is CASRSGDTQYF. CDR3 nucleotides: TGTGCCAGTAGATCGGGAGATACGCAGTATTTT.

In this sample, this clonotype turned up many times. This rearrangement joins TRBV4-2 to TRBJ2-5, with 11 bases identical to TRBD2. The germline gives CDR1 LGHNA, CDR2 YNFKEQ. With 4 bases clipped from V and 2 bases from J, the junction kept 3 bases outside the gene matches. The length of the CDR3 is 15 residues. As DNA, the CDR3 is TGTGCCAGCAGCCCGACTAGCGGGGAACAAGAGACCCAGTACTTC. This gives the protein CASSPTSGEQETQYF.

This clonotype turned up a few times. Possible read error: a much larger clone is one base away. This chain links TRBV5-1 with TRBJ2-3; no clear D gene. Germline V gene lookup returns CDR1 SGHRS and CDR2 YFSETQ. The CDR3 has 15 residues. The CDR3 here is CTSSFGGAGTDTQYF. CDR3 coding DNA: TGCACCAGCAGCTTTGGCGGAGCCGGCACAGATACGCAGTATTTT. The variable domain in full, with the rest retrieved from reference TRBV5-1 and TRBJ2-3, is KAGVTQTPRYLIKTRGQQVTLSCSPISGHRSVSWYQQTPGQGLQFLFEYFSETQRNKGNFPGRFSGRQFSNSRSEMNVSTLELGDSALYLCTSSFGGAGTDTQYFGPGTRLTVL.

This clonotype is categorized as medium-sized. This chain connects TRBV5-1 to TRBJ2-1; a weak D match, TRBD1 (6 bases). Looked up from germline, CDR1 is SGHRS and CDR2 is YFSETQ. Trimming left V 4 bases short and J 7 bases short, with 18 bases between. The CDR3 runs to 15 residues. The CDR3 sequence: CASSVQGSFGNEQFF. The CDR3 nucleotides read TGCGCCAGCAGCGTACAGGGTTCGTTCGGGAATGAGCAGTTCTTC.

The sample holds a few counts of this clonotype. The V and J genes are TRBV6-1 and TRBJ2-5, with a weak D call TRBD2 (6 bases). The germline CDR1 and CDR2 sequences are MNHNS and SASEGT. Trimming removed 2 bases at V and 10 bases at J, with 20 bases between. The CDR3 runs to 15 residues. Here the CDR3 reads CASSERAGGHGVQYF. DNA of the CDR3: TGTGCCAGCAGTGAAAGAGCAGGAGGGCACGGGGTCCAGTACTTC.

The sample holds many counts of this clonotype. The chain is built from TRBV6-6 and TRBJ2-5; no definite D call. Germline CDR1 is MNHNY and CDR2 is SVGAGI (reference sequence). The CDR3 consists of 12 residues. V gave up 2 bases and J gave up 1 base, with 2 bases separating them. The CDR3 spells CASSYTQETQYF. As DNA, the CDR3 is TGTGCCAGCAGTTACACCCAAGAGACCCAGTACTTC.

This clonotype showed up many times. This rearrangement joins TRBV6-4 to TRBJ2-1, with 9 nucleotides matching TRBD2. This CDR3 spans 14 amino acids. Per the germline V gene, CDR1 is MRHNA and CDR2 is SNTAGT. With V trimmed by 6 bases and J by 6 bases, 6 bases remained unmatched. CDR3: CASSRGGAGNEQFF. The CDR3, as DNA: TGTGCCAGCAGCCGCGGGGGGGCCGGCAATGAGCAGTTCTTC.

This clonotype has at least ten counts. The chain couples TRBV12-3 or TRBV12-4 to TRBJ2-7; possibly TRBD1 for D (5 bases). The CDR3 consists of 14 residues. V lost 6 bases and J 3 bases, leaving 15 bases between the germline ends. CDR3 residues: CASSRRQTVYEQYF. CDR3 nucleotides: TGTGCCAGCAGCCGGAGACAGACAGTCTACGAGCAGTACTTC.

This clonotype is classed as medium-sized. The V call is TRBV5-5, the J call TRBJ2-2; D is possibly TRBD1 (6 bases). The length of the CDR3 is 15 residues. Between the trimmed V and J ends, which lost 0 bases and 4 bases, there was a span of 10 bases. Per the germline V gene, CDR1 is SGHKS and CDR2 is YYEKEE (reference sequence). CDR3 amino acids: CASSLADRPTGELFF. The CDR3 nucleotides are TGTGCCAGCAGCTTGGCCGACAGGCCCACCGGGGAGCTGTTTTTT.

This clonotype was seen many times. DNA of the CDR3: TGTGCCAGCAGTCGGGACCACAGCACAGATACGCAGTATTTT. It encodes CASSRDHSTDTQYF. The V gene is TRBV6-5, the J gene TRBJ2-3; either TRBD1 or TRBD2 may supply D (5 bases each). Per germline, CDR1 MNHEY and CDR2 SVGAGI. The V gene lost 5 bases and the J gene lost 0 bases, with 9 bases spanning the gap. The CDR3 loop spans 14 amino acids.

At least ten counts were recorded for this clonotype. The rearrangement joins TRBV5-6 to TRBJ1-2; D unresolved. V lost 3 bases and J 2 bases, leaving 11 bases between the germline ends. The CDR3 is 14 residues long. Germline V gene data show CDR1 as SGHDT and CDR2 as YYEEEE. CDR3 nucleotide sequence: TGTGCCAGCAGCTCCCGACTGCTCAACTATGGCTACACCTTC. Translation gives CASSSRLLNYGYTF.

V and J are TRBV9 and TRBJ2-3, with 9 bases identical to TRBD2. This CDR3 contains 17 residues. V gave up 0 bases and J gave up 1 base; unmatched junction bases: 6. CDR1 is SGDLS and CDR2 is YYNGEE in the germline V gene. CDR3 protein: CASSVGLAGFGTDTQYF. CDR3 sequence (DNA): TGTGCCAGCAGCGTAGGTCTAGCGGGGTTTGGCACAGATACGCAGTATTTT.

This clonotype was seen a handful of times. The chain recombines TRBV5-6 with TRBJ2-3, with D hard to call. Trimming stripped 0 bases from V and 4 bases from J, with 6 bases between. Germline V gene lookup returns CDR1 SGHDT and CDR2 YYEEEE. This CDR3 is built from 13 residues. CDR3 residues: CASSLVAADTQYF. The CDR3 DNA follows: TGTGCCAGCAGCTTGGTTGCAGCAGATACGCAGTATTTT.

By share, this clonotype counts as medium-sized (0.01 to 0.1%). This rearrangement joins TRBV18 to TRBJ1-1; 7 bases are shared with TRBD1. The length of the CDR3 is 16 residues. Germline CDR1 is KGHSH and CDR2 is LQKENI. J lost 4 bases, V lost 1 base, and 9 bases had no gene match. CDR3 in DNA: TGTGCCAGCTCACCACGATCAGGGGGAGCGGGCACTGAAGCTTTCTTT. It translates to CASSPRSGGAGTEAFF.

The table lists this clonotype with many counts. In nucleotides, the CDR3 is TGCAGCGCCGGACTAGCGGGGGGCCTTACAGATACGCAGTATTTT. Protein: CSAGLAGGLTDTQYF. The V and J genes are TRBV29-1 and TRBJ2-3; TRBD2 aligns across 14 bases. The CDR3 covers 15 residues. Germline values: CDR1 SQVTM, CDR2 ANQGSEA. The ends lost 7 bases at V and 3 bases at J; junction bases unmatched: 6.

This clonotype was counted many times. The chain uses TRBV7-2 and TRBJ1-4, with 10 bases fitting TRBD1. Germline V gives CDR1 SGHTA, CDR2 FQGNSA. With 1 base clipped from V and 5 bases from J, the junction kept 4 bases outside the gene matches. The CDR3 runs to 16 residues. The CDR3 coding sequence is TGTGCCAGCAGCTTAGAGCGACAGGGGGCGAATGAAAAACTGTTTTTT. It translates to CASSLERQGANEKLFF.

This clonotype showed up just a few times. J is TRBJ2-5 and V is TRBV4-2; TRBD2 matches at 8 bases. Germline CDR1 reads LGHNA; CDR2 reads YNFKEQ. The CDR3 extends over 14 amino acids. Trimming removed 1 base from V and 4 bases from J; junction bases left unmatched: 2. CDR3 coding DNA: TGTGCCAGCAGCCAAGTAGCGGGGATAGAGACCCAGTACTTC. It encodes CASSQVAGIETQYF.